This paragraph covers one T cell receptor (beta chain) sequence. Antigen: not known. The data originate from a study of T cell responses to AZD1222 COVID-19 vaccine. Study-level findings and limits: Following two doses of AZD1222, Spike-specific TCR breadth and depth rose.

This CDR3 is 14 amino acids long. The V gene end was trimmed by 6 bases and the J gene end by 4 bases; junction bases not matched to a gene: 6. Germline CDR1 reads MDHEN; CDR2 reads SYDVKM. The protocol was immunoSEQ multiplex PCR, while the TCRdb copy is restricted to in-frame clones and leaves out a portion. The table lists 95,000 to 130,000 clones, approximately 84% of them singletons. The chain employs TRBV28 and TRBJ1-5; TRBD1 matches at 7 bases. Sequencing used peripheral blood, obtained on day 0 of AZD1222 vaccination. The clonotype originates from an adult in good health. CDR3 bases: TGTGCCAGCAGCAGGGGGGAAGTAAATCAGCCCCAGCATTTT. Amino acid sequence: CASSRGEVNQPQHF. The full variable domain, rest sourced from reference TRBV28 and TRBJ1-5, is DVKVTQSSRYLVKRTGEKVFLECVQDMDHENMFWYRQDPGLGLRLIYFSYDVKMKEKGDIPEGYSVSREKKERFSLILESASTNQTSMYLCASSRGEVNQPQHFGDGTRLSIL.